In its sample, the clone carrying this T cell receptor (beta chain) ranks as medium-sized. This sample is drawn from a study of blood T cell repertoires in COVID-19. Repertoires were generated with immunoSEQ multiplex PCR, while TCRdb's copy carries only in-frame clones and drops some. This table has 150,000 to 200,000 clones, 80% appearing once. This CDR3 is 18 amino acids long. V shed 4 bases and J 2 bases; nucleotides not matched to a gene: 13. Germline values: CDR1 LGHDT, CDR2 YNNKEL (reference sequence). The chain uses TRBV3-1 (or the pseudogene TRBV3-2) and TRBJ2-7; 11 nucleotides line up with TRBD2. The sample consisted of PBMCs or T cells enriched from blood (not recorded which). This sequence originates from an older woman who had recovered from COVID-19. The CDR3: CASSPRLAGGQIAYEQYF. CDR3 nucleotides: TGTGCCAGCAGCCCTCGCTTAGCGGGGGGGCAAATCGCCTACGAGCAGTACTTC.